The T cell receptor (beta chain) described here comes from a study of human T cells and chemical hapten exposure (dated by TCRdb to the early 2020s). Turning to the overall study: For sensitization, 2% DPC in acetone was applied to a 2 cm by 2 cm area of upper inner arm skin. Weekly therapeutic DPC doses were additionally applied to the scalp of patients throughout the roughly 23-week study period. Patch testing was performed on the upper back with Finn chambers containing 0.01% DPC, and the patch tests were scored after 6 days according to International Contact Dermatitis Research Group standards. Most of the patients in the cohort were female, and the cohort covered alopecia areata with under or over 50% scalp involvement, alopecia totalis and alopecia universalis. Libraries were pooled for sequencing, and per-sample TCR yields varied mainly because of small differences in library volumes within the pool. In alopecia patients, the study followed how the peripheral blood TCR repertoire changed in vivo over primary and secondary sensitization to diphenylcyclopropenone (DPC), a hapten. Blood samples were taken from patients before sensitization (week 0) and then at 2, 6 and about 24 weeks after DPC sensitization. For TCR sequencing, blood came from 25 to 35 alopecia patients at anywhere from one to four time points (pre-sensitization, 2, 6 and 24 weeks).

The library was made by RACE. For sequencing, a NextSeq 500 was employed. During library preparation, unique molecular identifiers were attached to individual cDNA molecules so that TCRs could be counted in a quantitative, reproducible way. Each blood RNA sample was used to sequence both TCR alpha and TCR beta chains. For the original study's pipeline: A median of about 87,000 TCRs per sample was observed, with a range of about 20,000 to 690,600. V, J and CDR3 annotation of the TCR reads was carried out using the Decombinator software suite. To make PS versus PT1 abundance plots, every sample was subsampled to the same number of TCRs (28,000). Expanded TCRs were defined as absent before sensitization and observed at least eight times at the 2-week time point. Using fastp trimming at Q25 and MiXCR clonotype assembly, TCRdb reanalyzed the public sequencing data and kept in-frame beta chains. One record per CDR3 amino acid sequence lists the most common genes and DNA. These V and J calls are TCRdb output, not the study's own analysis. For this sample the table gives around 85,000 distinct CDR3 sequences, of which 10% to 15% were detected only once. The ten most abundant clones make up roughly 6% of the sample.

What the authors observed across the whole study: The number of TCRs above 1 in 1000 frequency did not change with DPC sensitization; there was no evidence of global repertoire structure alterations. A positive correlation was found between the number of PT1 expanded TCRs and patch test score, with significance reached at thresholds 8, 16 and 32 but not 4. Repeated subsampling changed both the strength of the expansion versus patch-test correlation and the threshold at which the correlation became significant. Expanded TCRs formed significantly more large CDR3 similarity clusters than pre-sensitization or healthy control sets, consistent with antigen-driven responses. Because every patient had alopecia, a presumed autoimmune disease, the patients' immune response might differ from that of healthy individuals.

The CDR3 holds 20 amino acids from the cysteine to the phenylalanine. Only the CDR3 DNA stays, 60 bases, in frame from base 1. V is cut back by 5 bases and J by 0 bases, with 15 bases in the junction unmatched. In the germline V gene, CDR1 corresponds to SGHAT and CDR2 to FQNNGV. Concerning this clonotype: The antigen it binds to is not known. Per-base qualities were not stored, and no clone one base away is much larger.

In light of the paper, this sample's time point label describes: patch test 3, about 24 weeks after DPC sensitization. The treatment or condition label, as the study defines it: therapeutic diphenylcyclopropenone sensitization with weekly scalp DPC. At every patch-test visit, the blood draw took place before the patch test was put on. Eligible patients were aged 18 to 70, diagnosed with alopecia, deemed suitable for DPC therapy, and excluded if pregnant. Total RNA was extracted from unfractionated whole blood collected in Tempus Blood RNA tubes. The source is a woman aged 45 to 65 with alopecia areata. Some clones in this sample may be carry-over from other donors' samples. This receptor chain uses TRBV11-2 and TRBJ2-6, with 8 bases in between that match TRBD1. The sequencing used whole blood, collected in connection with sensitization to the hapten diphenylcyclopropenone (DPC). The CDR3 loop reads CASSHVRGQVNHSGANVLTF. The DNA sequence is TGTGCCAGCAGCCACGTCCGGGGACAGGTAAACCACTCTGGGGCCAACGTCCTGACTTTC.